This note documents a single T cell receptor beta chain sequence. Its specificity is not known. Germline assignment: CDR1 GTSNPN and CDR2 SVGIG (reference sequence). The CDR3 spans 17 residues. V lost 7 bases and J lost 0; bases outside the gene matches: 16. Generation of TCR cDNA used 5'RACE template switching (which added a universal primer site and UMIs). Using its own MiXCR run on the 5' RACE reads, TCRdb lists one record per CDR3 protein. The sample carries about 310,000 distinct CDR3 sequences, around 3.9% recorded once. The record originates from a study of T cells after yellow fever vaccination. Study background: SMART-Seq v4 Ultra Low Input prepared libraries from low-cell fractions.

Study conclusions and caveats: Researchers cautioned that FACS-sorted repertoires could harbor abundant clonotypes contaminating from the bulk population. Detected again after the booster were most primary-vaccination clones, at 96% CD4 and 80% to 90% CD8.

This TCR was sampled from a man between 18 and 35 years old who received the YFV17D yellow fever vaccine. This material consisted of PBMCs, taken on the day of the yellow fever booster vaccination. V is TRBV30 and J is TRBJ1-2, with 8 bases identical to TRBD1. The CDR3 reads CASNGGTGEPPNYGYTF. The DNA of the CDR3 is TGTGCCTCGAATGGGGGGACAGGTGAACCACCTAACTATGGCTACACCTTC.